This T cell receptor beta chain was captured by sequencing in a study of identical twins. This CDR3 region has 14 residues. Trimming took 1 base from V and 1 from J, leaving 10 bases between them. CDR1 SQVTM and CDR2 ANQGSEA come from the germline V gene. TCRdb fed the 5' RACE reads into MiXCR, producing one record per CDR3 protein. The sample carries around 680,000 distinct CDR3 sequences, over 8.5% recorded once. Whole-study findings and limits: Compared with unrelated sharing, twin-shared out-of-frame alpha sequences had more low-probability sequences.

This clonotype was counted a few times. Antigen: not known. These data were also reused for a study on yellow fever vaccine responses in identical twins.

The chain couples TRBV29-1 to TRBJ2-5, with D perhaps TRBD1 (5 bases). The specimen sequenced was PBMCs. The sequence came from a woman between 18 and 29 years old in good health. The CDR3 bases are TGCAGCGTTGAAGCCTTAGGGGTCCAAGAGACCCAGTACTTC. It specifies CSVEALGVQETQYF.